The present TCR beta chain was sequenced within a study of blood T cell repertoires in COVID-19. In the study overall: COVID-19 samples from acute and convalescent phases originated in the United States, Italy and Spain. The analysed material was cDNA or gDNA that came from T cells, B-cell-depleted T cells, or PBMCs.

As processed by the authors: The authors estimated nucleated cell counts from reference gene primer amplification. The table came from immunoSEQ multiplex PCR; TCRdb's copy has only in-frame clones and leaves some out. The V and J calls and the clone size are those of that table, but D and trimming were determined from the DNA. This table has roughly 440,000 clones, approximately 88% appearing once. In Seattle, patients joined the study during active infection and were tracked longitudinally. Per the germline V gene, CDR1 is SEHNR and CDR2 is FQNEAQ (reference sequence). V was pared by 1 base and J by 10 bases, with 3 bases of the junction left unmatched. The length of the CDR3 is 12 residues.

The specimen sequenced was peripheral blood. V gene TRBV7-9 combines with J gene TRBJ1-1; 7 bases are a match to TRBD1. The sequence was obtained from a woman in her 50s with COVID-19, enrolled during active disease. Written as DNA, the CDR3 is TGTGCCAGCAGCTTAGAGACAGGGAGAGCTTTCTTT. Its translation: CASSLETGRAFF.